Below, 17 T cell receptor beta chains from the same sample are listed, as sequenced in a study of response to subunit inactivated influenza vaccine. TCRdb used MiXCR to reprocess the RT-PCR reads, holding one entry per CDR3 protein. Of about 540,000 distinct CDR3 sequences in the sample, less than 15% were seen once. Source: PBMCs from blood, taken 12 days after vaccination. Receptors were obtained from a man aged 45 to 65 who received an inactivated influenza vaccine.

This sequence joins TRBV20-1 and TRBJ1-1, with D possibly TRBD1 on 6 matching bases. The V and J ends lost 4 bases and 0 bases respectively, with 15 bases between them. The CDR3 runs 15 residues. CDR1 DFQATT and CDR2 SNEGSKA come from the germline V gene (reference sequence). Here the CDR3 DNA reads TGCAGTGCTACCCGAGGGGGTACCATGAACACTGAAGCTTTCTTT. Translation gives CSATRGGTMNTEAFF.

This clonotype was observed a handful of times. The rearrangement uses TRBV29-1 and TRBJ2-1; maybe TRBD2 (6 bases). CDR1 is SQVTM, CDR2 ANQGSEA, per germline. Trimming took 5 bases from V and 5 from J, leaving 13 bases between them. The CDR3 contains 13 residues. CDR3 sequence reads: CSVQRVPNNEQFF. The CDR3 DNA reads as TGCAGCGTTCAGCGGGTACCGAACAATGAGCAGTTCTTC.

In this sample, this clonotype turned up a few times. V and J are TRBV3-1 and TRBJ2-3, with D maybe TRBD2 (5 bases). The CDR3 contains 14 residues. From germline, CDR1 is LGHDT and CDR2 YNNKEL (reference sequence). V was trimmed by 4 bases and J by 8 bases, leaving 16 bases between them. The CDR3, as DNA: TGTGCCAGCAGCCCCTACGACTCCGAGGGTACGCAGTATTTT. Its translation: CASSPYDSEGTQYF.

The chain links TRBV4-3 to TRBJ1-3, with 7 bases lining up with TRBD1. The CDR3 covers 18 residues. Germline loops: CDR1 LGHNA, CDR2 YSLEER. The V and J ends lost 1 base and 0 bases, in that order; junction bases with no gene match: 9. CDR3 sequence (DNA): TGCGCCAGCAGCCAAGGAACCGGGACAGTAACCTCTGGAAACACCATATATTTT. Translating it yields CASSQGTGTVTSGNTIYF.

The chain carries TRBV12-3 or TRBV12-4 and TRBJ1-2, with D possibly being TRBD1 (5 bases). CDR3 size: 15 residues. Trimming shortened V by 2 bases and J by 1 base, and 11 bases separated the two germline ends. The CDR3: CASSLLRGGNYGYTF. The CDR3, as DNA: TGTGCCAGCAGTTTACTCCGCGGGGGTAACTATGGCTACACCTTC.

This clonotype has a handful of counts. V gene TRBV10-3 combines with J gene TRBJ1-3; D uncertain. The CDR3 length is 12 residues. V lost 10 bases and J 8 bases, leaving 15 bases between the germline ends. The germline gives CDR1 ENHRY, CDR2 SYGVKD. The CDR3 coding sequence is TGTGCCACATACCATTACGGGGACACCATATATTTT. Its translation is CATYHYGDTIYF.

This clonotype has a handful of counts. This sequence joins TRBV6-2 or TRBV6-3 and TRBJ2-1; 12 nucleotides match TRBD2. CDR3 length: 14 amino acids. V shed 7 bases, J shed 13 bases, and the junction held 11 bases outside the gene matches. The V gene's germline CDR1 is MNHEY and CDR2 SVGEGT. The CDR3 here is CASTLLAGGYTQFF. The CDR3 nucleotides are TGTGCCAGCACGTTGCTAGCGGGAGGGTACACCCAGTTCTTC.

The sample holds a few counts of this clonotype. The rearrangement joins TRBV6-2 or TRBV6-3 to TRBJ2-4; no reliable D call. CDR3 length equals 16 residues. The germline V gene encodes CDR1 MNHEY and CDR2 SVGEGT. Trimming stripped 4 bases from V and 1 base from J, with 14 bases between. CDR3 DNA: TGTGCCAGCAGTTCTTCAGATTTTGGGGCCAAAAACATTCAGTACTTC. It specifies CASSSSDFGAKNIQYF.

V is TRBV7-6 and J is TRBJ2-1; no clear D gene. In germline, CDR1 is SGHVS, CDR2 FNYEAQ. The CDR3 sequence is 13 residues long. Trimming took 1 base from V and 8 from J, leaving 9 bases between them. The CDR3, as DNA: TGTGCCAGCAGCTTAGGTAGTCTTGATGAGCAGTTCTTC. Protein product: CASSLGSLDEQFF.

This clonotype appeared a few times. The rearrangement links TRBV15 to TRBJ1-2; D call uncertain. Germline V lookup: CDR1 LNHNV, CDR2 YYDKDF (reference sequence). This CDR3 has 13 residues. V was trimmed by 1 base and J by 6 bases, leaving 9 bases between them. CDR3 sequence (DNA): TGTGCCACCAGCAGAGTCGACGGGGATGGCTACACCTTC. Translation gives CATSRVDGDGYTF.

This clonotype came up a few times. The chain joins TRBV10-3 to TRBJ2-3, with TRBD1 matching over 10 bases. V trimming: 3 bases; J trimming: 7 bases; junction bases outside the gene matches: 7. The CDR3 has 15 residues. Germline CDR1 is ENHRY and CDR2 is SYGVKD. For the CDR3, the DNA is TGTGCCATCAGTGAAAGAGACAGGGGGCAATATACGCAGTATTTT. This codes for CAISERDRGQYTQYF.

The table lists this clonotype with a few counts. The chain uses TRBV27 and TRBJ2-7; 8 bases match TRBD2. The germline V gene encodes CDR1 MNHEY and CDR2 SMNVEV (reference sequence). The J segment lost 10 bases and the V segment lost 4 bases, leaving 3 bases of the junction unmatched. The CDR3 contains 11 residues. DNA for the CDR3: TGTGCCAGCAGTTCCAGCGGGAGTCAGTACTTC. Its translation is CASSSSGSQYF.

The chain couples TRBV7-9 to TRBJ2-3, with D unresolved. Trimming stripped 4 bases from V and 6 bases from J, with 8 bases between. CDR3 size: 12 residues. Germline assignment: CDR1 SEHNR and CDR2 FQNEAQ (reference sequence). The CDR3 sequence is CASSYHSDTQYF. The DNA of the CDR3 is TGTGCCAGCAGCTACCACTCTGATACGCAGTATTTT.

The genes are TRBV2 and TRBJ2-7; possibly TRBD2 for D (5 bases). V was pared by 3 bases and J by 7 bases, with 22 bases between. The germline gives CDR1 SNHLY, CDR2 FYNNEI. CDR3 size: 16 residues. Here the CDR3 DNA reads TGTGCCAGCAGTGACTCGGGATCAAGCACCCCATTTGAGCAGTACTTC. This codes for CASSDSGSSTPFEQYF.

This rearrangement joins TRBV7-2 to TRBJ2-3, with 7 bases aligning to TRBD2. The V segment lost 5 bases and the J segment 1 base; nucleotides outside the gene matches: 9. CDR3 length equals 16 residues. Germline CDR1 is SGHTA and CDR2 is FQGNSA. The CDR3 loop reads CASSPQGGWGTDTQYF. The CDR3 nucleotides read TGTGCCAGCAGCCCCCAGGGAGGGTGGGGCACAGATACGCAGTATTTT.

The rearrangement links TRBV12-3 or TRBV12-4 to TRBJ2-5, with TRBD2 matching over 7 bases. V shed 3 bases and J 3 bases; nucleotides not matched to a gene: 4. The CDR3 extends over 14 amino acids. This CDR3 reads CASSFGGSEETQYF. As DNA, the CDR3 is TGTGCCAGCAGTTTCGGGGGGTCCGAAGAGACCCAGTACTTC.

V and J are TRBV4-1 and TRBJ2-7, with a possible D match to TRBD2 (5 bases). This CDR3 is 18 amino acids long. CDR1 and CDR2 from the germline V gene are MGHRA and YSYEKL. Trimming removed 1 base at V and 5 bases at J, with 24 bases between. This chain's CDR3 is CASSQGITRQRGRNEQYF. The CDR3 nucleotides read TGCGCCAGCAGCCAAGGTATCACCCGTCAGAGAGGGCGAAACGAGCAGTACTTC.